The rows below give T cell receptor beta chains drawn from one sample of a study of CD8 T cells in ankylosing spondylitis. TCRdb redid the calling of the 5' RACE reads with MiXCR, one entry per CDR3 protein. The sample gives more than 150,000 distinct CDR3 sequences, roughly 20% of which show up once; approximately 4.3% is in the top ten. The specimen sequenced was blood, either unsorted or a sorted T cell fraction (not recorded which). The receptors stem from a male donor aged 5-30 years with ankylosing spondylitis or in good health (not recorded which). Each CDR3 is given with its conserved first and last residue.

TRBJ2-3 | TRBV3-1 | CASSRGAGRDTQYF
TRBJ1-2 | TRBV6-5 | CASSQAGPRVSGYTF
TRBJ2-2 | TRBV12-3/TRBV12-4 | CASRVARGEDTGELFF
TRBJ2-1 | TRBV20-1 | CSGSSGSSYNEQFF
TRBJ2-1 | TRBV24-1 | CATSDFQGGVGEFF
TRBJ2-1 | TRBV6-5 | CASSPFPYNEQFF
TRBJ1-1 | TRBV18 | CASSPPRGEQGTGTEAFF
TRBJ2-5 | TRBV12-3/TRBV12-4 | CASSLLAGGLETQYF
TRBJ1-1 | TRBV6-6 | CASTPRRDTEAFF
TRBJ2-1 | TRBV7-9 | CASSLKSPSTPISSYNEQFF
TRBJ2-1 | TRBV4-1 | CASSEYREDEQFF
TRBJ1-1 | TRBV29-1 | CSVGQGPMNTEAFF
TRBJ2-1 | TRBV11-3 | CASSIRTSGYYNEQFF
TRBJ2-7 | TRBV20-1 | CSARDLGGMSYEQYF
TRBJ2-3 | TRBV20-1 | CSARDSSGRAVDTQYF
TRBJ2-4 | TRBV7-2 | CASSLQKFQYF
TRBJ2-1 | TRBV10-3 | CAISGPDSDNEQFF
TRBJ2-5 | TRBV11-3 | CASSPSRGVETQYF
TRBJ2-5 | TRBV2 | CASSELGDLYETQYF
TRBJ2-1 | TRBV12-3/TRBV12-4 | CASSSSGTYNEQFF
TRBJ2-2 | TRBV30 | CAWSRVGQPNTGELFF
TRBJ1-3 | TRBV12-3/TRBV12-4 | CASSWSSGNTIYF
TRBJ2-1 | TRBV4-3 | CASSQDPATTARNEQFF
TRBJ1-4 | TRBV7-2 | CASSLGTGSGKLFF
TRBJ2-1 | TRBV20-1 | CSAPRGGLAKNNEQFF
TRBJ2-7 | TRBV18 | CASSPGHEQYF
TRBJ1-4 | TRBV15 | CATSRAGFGSNEKLFF
TRBJ2-1 | TRBV10-3 | CAISGGEGQFF
TRBJ2-7 | TRBV28 | CASSFRLAGAHEQYF
TRBJ2-2 | TRBV24-1 | CATSDLTGELFF
TRBJ2-5 | TRBV18 | CASSPALAGVETQYF
TRBJ2-7 | TRBV20-1 | CSASGTQGLGYEQYF
TRBJ2-1 | TRBV12-3/TRBV12-4 | CASSLGLAGTDNEQFF
TRBJ2-1 | TRBV20-1 | CSARGVGVEQFF
TRBJ2-1 | TRBV4-3 | CASSPDFSNEQFF
TRBJ1-2 | TRBV21-1 | CASSKEVHQCYGYTF
TRBJ2-5 | TRBV24-1 | CATSDSPGRETQYF
TRBJ2-3 | TRBV6-2/TRBV6-3 | CASKGSGKDTQYF
TRBJ2-1 | TRBV3-1 | CASSHGESGTLSYNEQFF
TRBJ2-7 | TRBV28 | CASSRPMGHNYEQYF
TRBJ2-1 | TRBV6-2/TRBV6-3 | CASTQSSYNEQFF
TRBJ1-5 | TRBV10-3 | CAISGPDWSNQPQHF
TRBJ2-1 | TRBV24-1 | CATSDGVGGGPRENEQFF
TRBJ2-5 | TRBV20-1 | CSAVRERSDGETQYF
TRBJ2-3 | TRBV12-3/TRBV12-4 | CASRGLGTDTQYF
TRBJ1-4 | TRBV29-1 | CSVGGVASATNEKLFF
TRBJ1-1 | TRBV5-5 | CASSLWAEAFF
TRBJ2-5 | TRBV29-1 | CSVERLAGLGQETQYF
TRBJ2-3 | TRBV12-3/TRBV12-4 | CASSPASSGRRSDTQYF
TRBJ2-3 | TRBV7-9 | CASSASVSQYF
TRBJ1-1 | TRBV12-3/TRBV12-4 | CASIRGDWNTEAFF
TRBJ2-5 | TRBV5-1 | CASSFPEGETQYF
TRBJ2-2 | TRBV6-5 | CASSYRPTSTGELFF
TRBJ2-7 | TRBV5-4 | CASSLEGFSYEQYF
TRBJ1-5 | TRBV25-1 | CASSEMGRVPQHF
TRBJ1-1 | TRBV7-6 | CASSTYKNTEAFF
TRBJ2-7 | TRBV29-1 | CSVTRPPHYEQYF